This note documents a single T cell receptor beta chain sequence. Antigen: not known. This specimen comes from a study of graft-versus-host responses after intestinal transplantation. The V gene's germline CDR1 is SGHRS and CDR2 YFSETQ. With 4 bases removed from V and 4 bases from J, the gap between germline ends came to 9 bases. The CDR3 sequence is 13 residues long. Sequenced by immunoSEQ multiplex PCR; TCRdb stores in-frame clones only, minus some. The sample has about 110,000 clones, roughly 87% seen once; the top ten hold less than 0.85%. The receptor comes from a human donor who was the organ donor for an intestinal transplant. The sequencing here drew on unstimulated CD4+ T cells sorted from spleen or lymph node cells, taken before transplant. This chain uses TRBV5-1 with TRBJ2-1, with D unresolved. In DNA form, the CDR3 reads TGCGCCAGCAGCGCGACTGGTTACAATGAGCAGTTCTTC. It is translated as CASSATGYNEQFF.